The next 28 T cell receptor beta chains were all read from a single sample in a study of blood T cell repertoires in COVID-19. Some clones are missing from TCRdb's copy, which holds only in-frame ones; the method was immunoSEQ multiplex PCR. Among 170,000 or so clones listed, 80% to 90% were seen once. The specimen was peripheral blood. Source of these receptors: a man aged 50 to 60 with active or convalescent COVID-19.

This chain connects TRBV10-2 to TRBJ2-1, with 8 bases fitting TRBD2. This CDR3 has 14 amino acids. CDR1 is WSHSY, CDR2 SAAADI, per germline. V lost 7 bases and J lost 7; bases outside the gene matches: 9. Here the CDR3 reads CASTEAAGVNEQFF. CDR3 sequence (DNA): TGCGCCAGCACCGAAGCAGCGGGAGTGAATGAGCAGTTCTTC.

The chain couples TRBV29-1 to TRBJ1-5; maybe TRBD1 (5 bases). V lost 4 bases and J lost 0, with 7 bases in between. Germline assignment: CDR1 SQVTM and CDR2 ANQGSEA. The CDR3 contains 13 residues. This chain's CDR3 is CSVGTTSNQPQHF. The CDR3 DNA reads TGCAGCGTTGGGACAACTAGCAATCAGCCCCAGCATTTT.

This chain joins TRBV30 and TRBJ2-5; D perhaps matches TRBD2 (6 bases). V was clipped by 8 bases and J by 3 bases, with 13 bases between them. Germline V lookup: CDR1 GTSNPN, CDR2 SVGIG (reference sequence). The CDR3 extends over 12 amino acids. CDR3: CAGRTGEETQYF. In DNA, the CDR3 is TGTGCCGGGCGCACGGGGGAAGAGACCCAGTACTTC.

This chain's CDR3 is CASISPGTGTSTDTQYF. The CDR3 DNA is TGTGCCAGCATCAGTCCCGGGACAGGGACAAGCACAGATACGCAGTATTTT. The gene calls are TRBV3-1 (or the pseudogene TRBV3-2) and TRBJ2-3; 9 positions agree with TRBD1. The CDR3 is made up of 17 amino acids. The germline V gene has CDR1 LGHDT and CDR2 YNNKEL (reference sequence). Trimming at V came to 7 bases and at J to 0 bases, leaving 11 bases not matched to a gene.

CDR3 bases: TGTGCCAGCAGCTTAGGCGGCAGCGCTAATTCACCCCTCCACTTT. Translated: CASSLGGSANSPLHF. This rearrangement joins TRBV13 to TRBJ1-6; D gene unclear. Trimming left V 0 bases short and J 6 bases short, with 9 bases between. The CDR3 spans 15 residues. The germline V gene encodes CDR1 PRHDT and CDR2 FYEKMQ (reference sequence).

This chain connects TRBV5-1 to TRBJ2-3, with 14 bases lining up with TRBD2. Germline V gives CDR1 SGHRS, CDR2 YFSETQ. The CDR3 has 17 residues. V shed 3 bases, J shed 5 bases, and the junction held 8 bases outside the gene matches. CDR3 protein: CASSSTGLAGDVDTQYF. The CDR3 DNA follows: TGCGCCAGCAGCTCTACGGGACTAGCGGGAGATGTAGATACGCAGTATTTT. Variable domain in full (rest from reference TRBV5-1 and TRBJ2-3): KAGVTQTPRYLIKTRGQQVTLSCSPISGHRSVSWYQQTPGQGLQFLFEYFSETQRNKGNFPGRFSGRQFSNSRSEMNVSTLELGDSALYLCASSSTGLAGDVDTQYFGPGTRLTVL.

The chain has TRBV28 and TRBJ1-5; D gene uncertain. V shed 7 bases and J shed 2 bases, with 6 bases lying between them. Germline CDR1 is MDHEN and CDR2 is SYDVKM. CDR3 length equals 12 residues. CDR3 sequence (DNA): TGTGCCAGCATCACAGGCAATCAGCCCCAGCATTTT. As protein: CASITGNQPQHF.

The chain recombines TRBV6-2 or TRBV6-3 with TRBJ1-1; 7 bases match TRBD1. J lost 0 bases, V lost 2 bases, and 6 bases had no gene match. This CDR3 has 16 amino acids. Germline V gives CDR1 MNHEY, CDR2 SVGEGT. For the CDR3, the DNA is TGTGCCAGCAGTTACCCCAGGGGGTTGGTGAACACTGAAGCTTTCTTT. Its translation: CASSYPRGLVNTEAFF.

The gene calls are TRBV7-2 and TRBJ1-1, with D possibly TRBD1 on 5 matching bases. This CDR3 spans 21 amino acids. Germline CDR1 is SGHTA and CDR2 is FQGNSA. Trimming cost V 0 bases and J 0 bases, with 26 bases left between them. The CDR3 here is CASSLASAGRPRQPLNTEAFF. In DNA, the CDR3 is TGTGCCAGCAGCTTAGCGTCCGCGGGGCGCCCTAGACAGCCCCTGAACACTGAAGCTTTCTTT.

The sample holds a few counts of this clone. V and J are TRBV7-9 and TRBJ2-7, with 8 bases lining up with TRBD1. The ends lost 5 bases at V and 1 base at J; junction bases unmatched: 7. The germline gives CDR1 SEHNR, CDR2 FQNEAQ (reference sequence). CDR3 length equals 15 residues. CDR3 residues: CASSPQGAASYEQYF. CDR3 in DNA: TGTGCCAGCAGCCCGCAGGGGGCGGCGTCCTACGAGCAGTACTTC.

The genes are TRBV7-2 and TRBJ2-7; possibly TRBD2 for D (5 bases). V was clipped by 5 bases and J by 7 bases, with 21 bases between them. The CDR3 spans 15 residues. Germline lookup yields CDR1 SGHTA and CDR2 FQGNSA. The CDR3 DNA reads as TGTGCCAGCAGCGTAAACCCTCGCCCGGGGAAGGAGCAGTACTTC. Its protein is CASSVNPRPGKEQYF.

The J gene is TRBJ2-1, the V gene TRBV6-5; a possible D gene is TRBD2 (5 bases). Between the trimmed V and J ends, which lost 5 bases and 9 bases, there was a span of 8 bases. This CDR3 region has 11 residues. Germline CDR1 is MNHEY and CDR2 is SVGAGI. The CDR3 sequence: CASSLDFEQFF. In DNA, the CDR3 is TGTGCCAGCAGTCTGGACTTTGAGCAGTTCTTC.

This sequence joins TRBV2 and TRBJ2-5; D may be TRBD1 (5 bases). The CDR3 contains 14 residues. Germline V lookup: CDR1 SNHLY, CDR2 FYNNEI. V was shortened by 0 bases and J by 0 bases, with 5 bases between the two germline ends. The CDR3 here is CASSEADNQETQYF. DNA for the CDR3: TGTGCCAGCAGTGAAGCGGACAACCAAGAGACCCAGTACTTC.

The chain uses TRBV3-1 (or the pseudogene TRBV3-2) and TRBJ1-3; no clear D. CDR3 length: 12 amino acids. The V and J ends lost 5 bases and 4 bases respectively, with 6 bases between them. Germline V gene sequence: CDR1 LGHDT, CDR2 YNNKEL (reference sequence). CDR3 region: CASSTRGNTIYF. The DNA of the CDR3 is TGTGCCAGCAGCACCAGGGGAAACACCATATATTTT.

The V gene is TRBV27, the J gene TRBJ1-1, with 7 bases that match TRBD1. V was pared by 4 bases and J by 1 base, with 6 bases of the junction left unmatched. Germline CDR1 and CDR2: MNHEY and SMNVEV (reference sequence). The CDR3 runs 15 residues. The CDR3 is CASSSYGTANTEAFF. Here the CDR3 DNA reads TGTGCCAGCAGTTCCTACGGGACAGCGAACACTGAAGCTTTCTTT.

The V and J genes are TRBV3-1 (or the pseudogene TRBV3-2) and TRBJ2-2, with 8 bases that match TRBD1. Trimming at V came to 0 bases and at J to 6 bases, leaving 3 bases not matched to a gene. This CDR3 region has 15 residues. The V gene's germline CDR1 is LGHDT and CDR2 YNNKEL (reference sequence). The DNA for the CDR3 is TGTGCCAGCAGCCAAGAAAAACAGGGGGCCGGGGAGCTGTTTTTT. Amino acids: CASSQEKQGAGELFF.

The CDR3 here is CASNRMETDNSPLHF. The CDR3 nucleotides are TGTGCCAGCAACCGGATGGAGACAGATAATTCACCCCTCCACTTT. The gene calls are TRBV4-2 and TRBJ1-6; possibly TRBD1 for D (5 bases). Trimming left V 7 bases short and J 5 bases short, with 15 bases between. Looked up from germline, CDR1 is LGHNA and CDR2 is YNFKEQ. The CDR3 loop spans 15 amino acids.

V gene TRBV28 combines with J gene TRBJ1-4; D is unresolved. The germline V gene encodes CDR1 MDHEN and CDR2 SYDVKM. V lost 7 bases to trimming and J lost 4 bases, with 16 bases between them. The CDR3 totals 15 residues. CDR3 amino acids: CASNHFGELNEKLFF. CDR3 bases: TGTGCCAGCAACCACTTCGGGGAACTTAATGAAAAACTGTTTTTT.

This chain connects TRBV6-5 to TRBJ1-1; TRBD1 matches 10 bases. V lost 6 bases to trimming and J lost 5 bases; unmatched junction nucleotides: 6. The CDR3 covers 14 residues. Germline V gene lookup returns CDR1 MNHEY and CDR2 SVGAGI. The CDR3 loop reads CASRRDRGFTEAFF. CDR3 nucleotides: TGTGCCAGCAGACGGGACAGGGGTTTTACTGAAGCTTTCTTT.

The chain recombines TRBV6-5 with TRBJ1-4; 7 bases agree with TRBD1. In germline, CDR1 is MNHEY, CDR2 SVGAGI. CDR3 length equals 15 residues. J lost 8 bases, V lost 2 bases, and 8 bases had no gene match. CDR3 residues: CASSYTRGREEKLFF. DNA for the CDR3: TGTGCCAGCAGTTACACCAGGGGGAGAGAGGAAAAACTGTTTTTT.

This clone came up a few times. The chain joins TRBV19 to TRBJ1-1; the D is unclear. The CDR3 covers 14 residues. CDR1 and CDR2 from the germline V gene are LNHDA and SQIVND (reference sequence). V shed 2 bases and J shed 5 bases, with 12 bases lying between them. Here the CDR3 DNA reads TGTGCCAGTAGTATACCCGGGAGATGGACTGAAGCTTTCTTT. Amino acids: CASSIPGRWTEAFF.

The chain recombines TRBV9 with TRBJ2-2; 10 bases agree with TRBD1. V trimming: 5 bases; J trimming: 3 bases; junction bases outside the gene matches: 4. The CDR3 has 15 amino acids. Germline V gene data show CDR1 as SGDLS and CDR2 as YYNGEE. The CDR3 sequence is CASRDRGKDTGELFF. The CDR3 region has the DNA TGTGCCAGCAGGGACAGGGGGAAAGACACCGGGGAGCTGTTTTTT.

The CDR3 protein is CASSPGEPNGYTF. In DNA, the CDR3 is TGTGCCAGCAGCCCCGGAGAGCCTAATGGCTACACCTTC. This rearrangement joins TRBV3-1 (or the pseudogene TRBV3-2) to TRBJ1-2; D not resolved. V lost 4 bases, J lost 6 bases, and 12 bases lay in between. CDR3 length equals 13 residues. Germline loops: CDR1 LGHDT, CDR2 YNNKEL (reference sequence).

J is TRBJ2-4 and V is TRBV18; D might be TRBD1 (5 bases). The CDR3 has 15 amino acids. Trimming stripped 3 bases from V and 6 bases from J, with 15 bases between. Germline CDR1 reads KGHSH; CDR2 reads LQKENI. CDR3 in DNA: TGTGCCAGCTCACCCCCGGCAGGGTTTAGAAACATTCAGTACTTC. Amino acid sequence: CASSPPAGFRNIQYF.

The chain employs TRBV7-9 and TRBJ1-5, with D perhaps TRBD1 (5 bases). V dropped 5 bases and J dropped 8 bases, with 16 bases sitting between them. Per the germline V gene, CDR1 is SEHNR and CDR2 is FQNEAQ (reference sequence). The CDR3 is made up of 14 amino acids. The CDR3: CASSNGGTREPQHF. The CDR3 coding sequence is TGTGCCAGCAGCAATGGAGGGACTAGGGAGCCCCAGCATTTT. Combining the CDR3 with reference TRBV7-9 and TRBJ1-5 gives the whole variable domain DTGVSQNPRHKITKRGQNVTFRCDPISEHNRLYWYRQTLGQGPEFLTYFQNEAQLEKSRLLSDRFSAERPKGSFSTLEIQRTEQGDSAMYLCASSNGGTREPQHFGDGTRLSIL.

This clone was detected once. The V call is TRBV6-2 or TRBV6-3, the J call TRBJ1-1; a possible D gene is TRBD1 (5 bases). The CDR3 spans 17 residues. Per the germline V gene, CDR1 is MNHEY and CDR2 is SVGEGT. The germline V and J ends were trimmed by 0 bases and 3 bases, with 17 bases remaining between them. CDR3 nucleotide sequence: TGTGCCAGCAGTTACTCGTTAAGGGGCCCGGGGGACACTGAAGCTTTCTTT. Its protein product is CASSYSLRGPGDTEAFF.

This chain uses TRBV3-1 (or the pseudogene TRBV3-2) with TRBJ2-7; 11 bases agree with TRBD2. Germline CDR1 and CDR2: LGHDT and YNNKEL (reference sequence). With 5 bases clipped from V and 4 bases from J, the junction kept 7 bases outside the gene matches. The CDR3 has 15 residues. CDR3 loop: CASSTLAGAAYEQYF. The CDR3 DNA follows: TGTGCCAGCAGCACACTAGCGGGGGCCGCGTACGAGCAGTACTTC.

The V call is TRBV6-6, the J call TRBJ1-5; D gene ambiguous. Germline V gives CDR1 MNHNY, CDR2 SVGAGI (reference sequence). The CDR3 has 14 residues. The ends were cut back, 0 bases at V and 6 bases at J, with 9 bases in the middle. The CDR3 sequence is CASSYSEIAQPQHF. As DNA, the CDR3 is TGTGCCAGCAGTTACTCCGAAATAGCTCAGCCCCAGCATTTT.